This is a list of T cell receptor beta chains from one sample in a study of blood T cells in healthy people across ages. MiXCR, run by TCRdb on the 5' RACE reads, gives a single entry per CDR3 protein. This table has nearly 1 million distinct CDR3 sequences, 45% to 60% appearing once. The sequencing input was blood. The receptors stem from a woman aged 60 to 75 in good health. Each CDR3 is given with its conserved first and last residue. Fields, in order: D gene, J gene, V gene, clone size, CDR3 protein, CDR3 DNA. The D gene is left open where the match is weak. Not every row has a clone size; where given, it reads once, few, many or a size class.

d_call: TRBD2; j_call: TRBJ2-3; v_call: TRBV5-1; clone_size: NA; cdr3_aa: CASSLQSGISTDTQYF; cdr3_nt: TGCGCCAGCAGCTTGCAGAGCGGGATTAGCACAGATACGCAGTATTTT
d_call: NA; j_call: TRBJ2-7; v_call: TRBV20-1; clone_size: NA; cdr3_aa: CSASRGTAYEQYF; cdr3_nt: TGCAGTGCCAGCCGGGGTACCGCCTACGAGCAGTACTTC
d_call: TRBD1; j_call: TRBJ2-1; v_call: TRBV5-1; clone_size: NA; cdr3_aa: CASSTTGVDYNEQFF; cdr3_nt: TGCGCCAGCAGCACAACAGGGGTGGACTACAATGAGCAGTTCTTC
d_call: NA; j_call: TRBJ1-1; v_call: TRBV12-3/TRBV12-4; clone_size: NA; cdr3_aa: CASSPLGRSMNTEAFF; cdr3_nt: TGTGCCAGCAGTCCCTTGGGACGCAGCATGAACACTGAAGCTTTCTTT
d_call: TRBD1; j_call: TRBJ2-3; v_call: TRBV12-3/TRBV12-4; clone_size: many; cdr3_aa: CASRSTGGRTDTQYF; cdr3_nt: TGTGCCAGCAGGTCGACAGGGGGCAGGACAGATACGCAGTATTTT
d_call: NA; j_call: TRBJ2-7; v_call: TRBV28; clone_size: few; cdr3_aa: CASSSTAPYEQYF; cdr3_nt: TGTGCCAGCAGTTCGACGGCCCCCTACGAGCAGTACTTC
d_call: NA; j_call: TRBJ1-1; v_call: TRBV3-1; clone_size: few; cdr3_aa: CACSGGNTEAFF; cdr3_nt: TGTGCCTGCTCTGGGGGCAACACTGAAGCTTTCTTT
d_call: NA; j_call: TRBJ2-7; v_call: TRBV5-1; clone_size: NA; cdr3_aa: CASAVRASLNYEQYF; cdr3_nt: TGCGCCAGCGCGGTCCGGGCCTCCCTAAACTACGAGCAGTACTTC
d_call: NA; j_call: TRBJ2-3; v_call: TRBV10-3; clone_size: NA; cdr3_aa: CAISGSPVADTQYF; cdr3_nt: TGTGCCATCTCCGGTTCCCCGGTCGCAGATACGCAGTATTTT
d_call: NA; j_call: TRBJ2-7; v_call: TRBV10-3; clone_size: NA; cdr3_aa: CAISVGRPPSNEQYF; cdr3_nt: TGTGCCATCAGTGTGGGGAGGCCCCCCTCCAACGAGCAGTACTTC
d_call: TRBD2; j_call: TRBJ2-7; v_call: TRBV28; clone_size: few; cdr3_aa: CASKMRVTSGSKKTYEQYF; cdr3_nt: TGTGCCAGTAAAATGAGGGTGACTAGCGGGAGTAAAAAAACCTACGAGCAGTACTTC
d_call: NA; j_call: TRBJ2-1; v_call: TRBV20-1; clone_size: NA; cdr3_aa: CSAREGGLSLGEQFF; cdr3_nt: TGCAGTGCTAGAGAGGGCGGCCTTTCCTTAGGGGAGCAGTTCTTC
d_call: TRBD1; j_call: TRBJ1-5; v_call: TRBV7-2; clone_size: NA; cdr3_aa: CASSLNRGSNQPQHF; cdr3_nt: TGTGCCAGCAGCTTAAACAGGGGGAGCAATCAGCCCCAGCATTTT
d_call: NA; j_call: TRBJ1-4; v_call: TRBV20-1; clone_size: NA; cdr3_aa: CSAVTREKLFF; cdr3_nt: TGCAGTGCTGTCACACGGGAAAAACTGTTTTTT
d_call: NA; j_call: TRBJ1-5; v_call: TRBV30; clone_size: NA; cdr3_aa: CAWSLSLDNQPQHF; cdr3_nt: TGTGCCTGGAGCCTTAGCTTGGACAATCAGCCCCAGCATTTT
d_call: TRBD2; j_call: TRBJ2-1; v_call: TRBV4-2; clone_size: few; cdr3_aa: CASSTSLAGFEQFF; cdr3_nt: TGTGCCAGCAGCACGTCCCTAGCGGGATTTGAGCAGTTCTTC
d_call: TRBD1; j_call: TRBJ2-7; v_call: TRBV20-1; clone_size: few; cdr3_aa: CSARVGDRDYEQYF; cdr3_nt: TGCAGTGCTAGAGTAGGGGACAGGGACTACGAGCAGTACTTC
d_call: TRBD2; j_call: TRBJ2-5; v_call: TRBV14; clone_size: NA; cdr3_aa: CASSQIAGEVETQYF; cdr3_nt: TGTGCCAGCAGCCAGATAGCGGGAGAGGTTGAGACCCAGTACTTC
d_call: NA; j_call: TRBJ2-7; v_call: TRBV30; clone_size: NA; cdr3_aa: CAWSVKKGHYEQYF; cdr3_nt: TGTGCCTGGAGTGTTAAAAAGGGGCACTACGAGCAGTACTTC
d_call: NA; j_call: TRBJ2-1; v_call: TRBV11-2; clone_size: NA; cdr3_aa: CASSSRQEGSNEQFF; cdr3_nt: TGTGCCAGCAGCTCCCGACAGGAGGGGTCCAATGAGCAGTTCTTC
d_call: NA; j_call: TRBJ2-7; v_call: TRBV4-3; clone_size: NA; cdr3_aa: CASSQDRQGSEQYF; cdr3_nt: TGCGCCAGCAGCCAAGATCGGCAGGGGAGCGAGCAGTACTTC
d_call: NA; j_call: TRBJ2-7; v_call: TRBV7-9; clone_size: few; cdr3_aa: CASSSTPLYEQYF; cdr3_nt: TGTGCCAGCAGCTCCACCCCTCTCTACGAGCAGTACTTC
d_call: NA; j_call: TRBJ2-5; v_call: TRBV28; clone_size: many; cdr3_aa: CASRLRETQYF; cdr3_nt: TGTGCCAGCAGGCTCAGGGAGACCCAGTACTTC
d_call: TRBD2; j_call: TRBJ2-7; v_call: TRBV20-1; clone_size: NA; cdr3_aa: CSAQSGLAGSEQYF; cdr3_nt: TGCAGTGCTCAATCTGGACTAGCGGGATCCGAGCAGTACTTC
d_call: NA; j_call: TRBJ1-5; v_call: TRBV20-1; clone_size: NA; cdr3_aa: CSANPPSAGWNQPQHF; cdr3_nt: TGCAGTGCCAACCCTCCTTCCGCAGGGTGGAATCAGCCCCAGCATTTT
d_call: NA; j_call: TRBJ2-7; v_call: TRBV20-1; clone_size: NA; cdr3_aa: CSASFHEQYF; cdr3_nt: TGCAGTGCTAGTTTCCACGAGCAGTACTTC
d_call: TRBD2; j_call: TRBJ2-7; v_call: TRBV12-3/TRBV12-4; clone_size: NA; cdr3_aa: CASRTGKTSGRALAYEQYF; cdr3_nt: TGTGCCAGCAGGACGGGAAAGACTAGCGGGAGGGCCTTGGCCTACGAGCAGTACTTC
d_call: NA; j_call: TRBJ1-1; v_call: TRBV3-1; clone_size: NA; cdr3_aa: CASSPPAWNTEAFF; cdr3_nt: TGTGCCAGCAGCCCTCCGGCCTGGAACACTGAAGCTTTCTTT
d_call: TRBD2; j_call: TRBJ2-7; v_call: TRBV12-3/TRBV12-4; clone_size: few; cdr3_aa: CASHSSGNYEQYF; cdr3_nt: TGTGCCAGCCACAGTAGCGGGAACTACGAGCAGTACTTC
d_call: TRBD2; j_call: TRBJ2-1; v_call: TRBV27; clone_size: NA; cdr3_aa: CASSVLAGAAFNEQFF; cdr3_nt: TGTGCCAGCAGTGTCTTAGCGGGAGCAGCCTTCAATGAGCAGTTCTTC
d_call: TRBD1; j_call: TRBJ1-4; v_call: TRBV4-1; clone_size: NA; cdr3_aa: CASSQGQGAIDNEKLFF; cdr3_nt: TGCGCCAGCAGTCAGGGACAGGGGGCCATCGATAATGAAAAACTGTTTTTT
d_call: NA; j_call: TRBJ2-2; v_call: TRBV5-1; clone_size: NA; cdr3_aa: CASNHRATGELFF; cdr3_nt: TGCGCCAGCAACCACAGGGCCACCGGGGAGCTGTTTTTT
d_call: TRBD2; j_call: TRBJ2-5; v_call: TRBV4-1; clone_size: once; cdr3_aa: CASSKGLAEGFETQYF; cdr3_nt: TGCGCCAGCAGCAAGGGTCTAGCGGAGGGATTTGAGACCCAGTACTTC
d_call: NA; j_call: TRBJ2-5; v_call: TRBV13; clone_size: NA; cdr3_aa: CASSLGGGSHSYQETQYF; cdr3_nt: TGTGCCAGCAGCTTAGGGGGAGGCAGCCATTCGTACCAAGAGACCCAGTACTTC
d_call: TRBD1; j_call: TRBJ2-7; v_call: TRBV18; clone_size: NA; cdr3_aa: CASSPDRAGAYEQYF; cdr3_nt: TGTGCCAGCTCACCGGACAGGGCCGGGGCCTACGAGCAGTACTTC
d_call: TRBD1; j_call: TRBJ2-7; v_call: TRBV20-1; clone_size: NA; cdr3_aa: CSARDFRTGGLEQYF; cdr3_nt: TGCAGTGCGAGAGATTTCAGGACAGGGGGCCTCGAGCAGTACTTC
d_call: NA; j_call: TRBJ2-3; v_call: TRBV29-1; clone_size: NA; cdr3_aa: CSVELGGSGADTQYF; cdr3_nt: TGCAGCGTTGAACTAGGAGGGAGTGGGGCAGATACGCAGTATTTT
d_call: TRBD2; j_call: TRBJ2-3; v_call: TRBV3-1; clone_size: NA; cdr3_aa: CASSQVGLVDTQYF; cdr3_nt: TGTGCCAGCAGCCAAGTCGGACTAGTAGATACGCAGTATTTT
d_call: NA; j_call: TRBJ1-1; v_call: TRBV24-1; clone_size: few; cdr3_aa: CATSEGHFGEAFF; cdr3_nt: TGTGCCACCAGTGAAGGGCACTTCGGTGAAGCTTTCTTT
d_call: NA; j_call: TRBJ2-3; v_call: TRBV9; clone_size: NA; cdr3_aa: CASSPGTSPHDTQYF; cdr3_nt: TGTGCCAGCAGCCCAGGGACGTCCCCACACGATACGCAGTATTTT
d_call: NA; j_call: TRBJ2-6; v_call: TRBV5-1; clone_size: few; cdr3_aa: CASTLGASGANVLTF; cdr3_nt: TGCGCCAGCACTCTGGGGGCCTCTGGGGCCAACGTCCTGACTTTC
d_call: NA; j_call: TRBJ2-7; v_call: TRBV6-6; clone_size: NA; cdr3_aa: CASSYSRNTGEAQYF; cdr3_nt: TGTGCCAGCAGTTACTCGAGGAATACAGGGGAGGCCCAGTACTTC
d_call: TRBD2; j_call: TRBJ2-7; v_call: TRBV3-1; clone_size: few; cdr3_aa: CASSFWTSGYEQYF; cdr3_nt: TGTGCCAGCAGCTTCTGGACTAGCGGGTACGAGCAGTACTTC
d_call: NA; j_call: TRBJ1-1; v_call: TRBV29-1; clone_size: NA; cdr3_aa: CSVEEGGHRLENTEAFF; cdr3_nt: TGCAGCGTTGAAGAAGGGGGACACCGGCTGGAGAACACTGAAGCTTTCTTT
d_call: TRBD2; j_call: TRBJ2-3; v_call: TRBV9; clone_size: NA; cdr3_aa: CASSVVSSGKGLDTQYF; cdr3_nt: TGTGCCAGCAGCGTAGTATCTAGCGGGAAGGGCCTGGATACGCAGTATTTT